A single sample is the source of the 5 T cell receptor beta chains below, sequenced in a study of early T cells in non-severe SARS-CoV-2 infection. TCRdb analysed the 5' RACE reads with MiXCR anew, one entry per CDR3 protein. The sample has roughly 20,000 distinct CDR3 sequences; over 5.5% are singletons. The sequencing used whole blood, collected at baseline. The receptors here all came from an adult who was a healthcare worker with PCR-confirmed SARS-CoV-2 infection or an uninfected control (not recorded which).

On this clonotype: Since a much larger clone is just one base distant, this may be a read error. J is TRBJ2-5 and V is TRBV18, with TRBD2 identical over 14 bases. The CDR3 totals 14 residues. Germline assignment: CDR1 KGHSH and CDR2 LQKENI. The CDR3 nucleotides are TGTGCCAGCTCACCGGGACTAGCGGGGGCGACCCGGTACTTC. It specifies CASSPGLAGATRYF.

The V call is TRBV20-1, the J call TRBJ1-1, with D perhaps matching TRBD1 (6 bases). Trimming removed 0 bases from V and 2 bases from J, with 13 bases in between. The CDR3 is 15 amino acids. Germline CDR1 reads DFQATT; CDR2 reads SNEGSKA (reference sequence). The CDR3 DNA follows: TGCAGTGCTAGAGACTTAACAGGGTCTAACACTGAAGCTTTCTTT. Its translation is CSARDLTGSNTEAFF.

This clonotype occurred many times. The chain joins TRBV7-8 to TRBJ2-7; 13 bases match TRBD2. The CDR3 has 15 residues. J was trimmed by 2 bases and V by 4 bases; bases with no gene match: 2. CDR1 and CDR2 (germline): SGHVS, FQNEAQ. The CDR3 DNA reads TGTGCCAGCAGCTCGGGACTAGCGGGGACCTACGAGCAGTACTTC. The encoded protein is CASSSGLAGTYEQYF.

This clonotype was picked up a small number of times. The chain recombines TRBV7-2 with TRBJ2-3; 7 bases line up with TRBD1. With 3 bases clipped from V and 3 bases from J, the junction kept 15 bases outside the gene matches. From germline, CDR1 is SGHTA and CDR2 FQGNSA. CDR3 length: 18 amino acids. CDR3 in DNA: TGTGCCAGCAGCTTCGACCGGCAGACAGGGTCTGGGACAGATACGCAGTATTTT. Its translation: CASSFDRQTGSGTDTQYF.

This clonotype was observed a handful of times. The chain employs TRBV10-3 and TRBJ2-5; 7 bases match TRBD2. Germline lookup yields CDR1 ENHRY and CDR2 SYGVKD. The CDR3 is 13 residues long. The V gene end was trimmed by 10 bases and the J gene end by 0 bases; junction bases not matched to a gene: 5. The CDR3 bases are TGTGCCACGCTGGGGACTAACCAAGAGACCCAGTACTTC. Its protein product is CATLGTNQETQYF.